The sequence of this T cell receptor (beta chain) was determined in a study of T cell changes during pregnancy in multiple sclerosis. Clones were read by immunoSEQ multiplex PCR, and TCRdb kept only the in-frame ones, dropping some. The sample carries approximately 87,000 clones, around nine tenths recorded once. This specimen was CD4+ T cells from peripheral blood mononuclear cells, taken in the second trimester of pregnancy. The TCR was taken from a female donor with multiple sclerosis, enrolled in a pregnancy study.

CDR3 in DNA: TGTGCCAGTACCACGGCTAGTAATGAAAAACTGTTTTTT. Its translation is CASTTASNEKLFF. J is TRBJ1-4 and V is TRBV19; unclear D gene. The CDR3 totals 13 residues. CDR1 is LNHDA and CDR2 is SQIVND in the germline V gene (reference sequence). Trimming removed 7 bases at V and 4 bases at J, with 10 bases between.